This TCR beta chain was retrieved from a study of blood T cells in healthy people across ages. Study-wide points: Observed TCR beta diversity per million T cells went down as age went up. This fall followed a roughly linear course with age.

From germline, CDR1 is SGHTA and CDR2 FQGNSA. CDR3 length equals 15 residues. Trimming cost V 3 bases and J 6 bases; bases outside gene matches: 10. Combining a sample-barcoded 5' primer with a J-beta primer mix, a second PCR ran for roughly 6 to 12 cycles. Template switching added a 12-random-nucleotide identifier to every cDNA molecule. TCRdb ran MiXCR on the 5' RACE reads and lists one entry per CDR3 protein. The repertoire includes 800,000 to 950,000 distinct CDR3 sequences, roughly 28% of them detected once, and 10% sits in the top ten. On this clonotype: Its antigen is not known.

A further study also used this sample, focusing on T cells of mothers and their children. That paper states: The entire RNA extract went into cDNA synthesis at about 1.5 ug per 15 ul.

Material for sequencing was blood. The J gene is TRBJ1-2, the V gene TRBV7-2, with 7 positions matching TRBD1. The sequence was obtained from a woman aged 40 to 49 in good health. The CDR3: CASSFRSETGNGYTF. Written as DNA, the CDR3 is TGTGCCAGCAGCTTTAGGTCCGAGACAGGGAATGGCTACACCTTC. Drawing the rest from reference TRBV7-2 and TRBJ1-2, the complete variable domain is GAGVSQSPSNKVTEKGKDVELRCDPISGHTALYWYRQSLGQGLEFLIYFQGNSAPDKSGLPSDRFSAERTGGSVSTLTIQRTQQEDSAVYLCASSFRSETGNGYTFGSGTRLTVV.